Below are 31 T cell receptor beta chains sequenced from a single sample in a study of response to subunit inactivated influenza vaccine. A single record per CDR3 protein comes from TCRdb applying MiXCR to the RT-PCR reads. The data contain 650,000 to 800,000 distinct CDR3 sequences, over 11% of them seen just once; the ten biggest clones take up approximately 6.5%. The specimen was PBMCs from blood, collected less than 15 days before vaccination. Every receptor here comes from a man aged 50-60 years who received an inactivated influenza vaccine.

The rearrangement joins TRBV5-1 to TRBJ1-1; D might be TRBD1 (6 bases). V lost 7 bases and J lost 5, with 15 bases in between. Germline V gene data show CDR1 as SGHRS and CDR2 as YFSETQ. This CDR3 comprises 13 residues. CDR3 sequence reads: CASRTGPGTEAFF. Here the CDR3 DNA reads TGCGCCAGCCGAACAGGGCCCGGGACTGAAGCTTTCTTT.

This clonotype has a handful of counts. This chain joins TRBV5-5 and TRBJ1-1, with D unresolved. Germline values: CDR1 SGHKS, CDR2 YYEKEE (reference sequence). The CDR3 has 15 amino acids. The V end was cut by 5 bases, the J end by 0 bases, with 14 bases between. The CDR3 here is CASRADVTLNTEAFF. DNA of the CDR3: TGTGCCAGCAGAGCTGACGTAACCCTGAACACTGAAGCTTTCTTT.

This clonotype has a handful of counts. CDR3 DNA sequence: TGTGCCAGCAGTTACTCTCGCGTGGGGAGGGAGACCCAGTACTTC. As protein: CASSYSRVGRETQYF. The chain is built from TRBV6-5 and TRBJ2-5, with D possibly TRBD2 on 6 matching bases. V was clipped by 0 bases and J by 5 bases, with 13 bases between them. The CDR3 runs 15 residues. CDR1 and CDR2 from the germline V gene are MNHEY and SVGAGI.

This chain uses TRBV7-9 with TRBJ1-2; the match to TRBD1 covers 7 bases. This CDR3 comprises 16 residues. Trimming took 5 bases from V and 1 from J; bases not matched to a gene: 10. Germline V lookup: CDR1 SEHNR, CDR2 FQNEAQ (reference sequence). The CDR3 DNA is TGTGCCAGCAGCAAAGCAGGGGGTGCCGGTAACTATGGCTACACCTTC. This encodes CASSKAGGAGNYGYTF.

The J gene is TRBJ2-5, the V gene TRBV20-1; a weak D match, TRBD2 (6 bases). Germline assignment: CDR1 DFQATT and CDR2 SNEGSKA (reference sequence). The CDR3 contains 14 residues. V shed 3 bases and J shed 5 bases, with 16 bases lying between them. CDR3 loop: CSARGLPLWETQYF. The CDR3 DNA is TGCAGTGCTAGGGGACTCCCGTTGTGGGAGACCCAGTACTTC.

The chain employs TRBV5-1 and TRBJ1-6; D is unresolved. The V gene lost 2 bases and the J gene lost 2 bases, with 8 bases spanning the gap. The CDR3 is made up of 15 amino acids. Germline-derived CDR1 and CDR2 are SGHRS and YFSETQ. The CDR3 is CASSFSDPYNSPLHF. The DNA of the CDR3 is TGCGCCAGCAGCTTTTCGGACCCCTATAATTCACCCCTCCACTTT.

V and J are TRBV29-1 and TRBJ2-1; 13 nucleotides agree with TRBD2. V lost 5 bases to trimming and J lost 7 bases; unmatched junction nucleotides: 5. Germline loops: CDR1 SQVTM, CDR2 ANQGSEA. The CDR3 extends over 14 amino acids. CDR3: CSVQGLAGTNEQFF. CDR3 in DNA: TGCAGCGTTCAGGGACTAGCGGGGACGAATGAGCAGTTCTTC.

This clonotype was counted only a few times. This chain connects TRBV5-8 to TRBJ2-7; the match to TRBD1 covers 8 bases. Trimming at V came to 7 bases and at J to 0 bases, leaving 6 bases not matched to a gene. This CDR3 is 14 amino acids long. CDR1 is SGHTS and CDR2 is YDEGEE in the germline V gene. The CDR3 here is CASSGRGPSYEQYF. The CDR3 bases are TGTGCCAGCTCGGGCAGGGGGCCCTCCTACGAGCAGTACTTC.

This clonotype was counted ten times or more. This sequence joins TRBV30 and TRBJ2-1; 9 bases line up with TRBD2. The CDR3 has 13 amino acids. With 5 bases clipped from V and 9 bases from J, the junction kept 8 bases outside the gene matches. Germline V gives CDR1 GTSNPN, CDR2 SVGIG (reference sequence). The DNA for the CDR3 is TGTGCCTGGGCCAGCGGGGGGTCTGGTGAGCAGTTCTTC. Protein: CAWASGGSGEQFF.

V gene TRBV4-1 combines with J gene TRBJ1-1, with D tentatively TRBD1 (5 bases). The V gene's germline CDR1 is MGHRA and CDR2 YSYEKL. Trimming removed 1 base at V and 7 bases at J, with 10 bases between. The CDR3 extends over 13 amino acids. The CDR3 protein is CASSQAGNLEAFF. CDR3 nucleotide sequence: TGCGCCAGCAGCCAAGCAGGGAACCTTGAAGCTTTCTTT.

This clonotype was found a few times. The rearrangement uses TRBV20-1 and TRBJ2-2; 9 bases line up with TRBD1. V was pared by 2 bases and J by 6 bases, with 10 bases of the junction left unmatched. Per the germline V gene, CDR1 is DFQATT and CDR2 is SNEGSKA (reference sequence). The CDR3 has 16 amino acids. CDR3 amino acids: CSARQPGQGRPGELFF. The CDR3 DNA sequence: TGCAGTGCTAGACAACCGGGACAGGGAAGGCCCGGGGAGCTGTTTTTT.

The chain links TRBV10-3 to TRBJ1-1; a possible D gene is TRBD1 (5 bases). Germline V gene sequence: CDR1 ENHRY, CDR2 SYGVKD. The CDR3 is 16 residues long. The V end was cut by 2 bases, the J end by 0 bases, with 13 bases between. CDR3 nucleotides: TGTGCCATCAGTGAGCTGGCAGGGACCATGAACACTGAAGCTTTCTTT. Its translation is CAISELAGTMNTEAFF.

This clonotype has only a few counts. This chain joins TRBV7-8 and TRBJ1-5; the D is unclear. The CDR3 spans 14 residues. Germline V CDR1 and CDR2: SGHVS, FQNEAQ. V gave up 3 bases and J gave up 6 bases, with 12 bases separating them. CDR3 protein: CASSFNAGTQPQHF. CDR3 in DNA: TGTGCCAGCAGCTTCAACGCGGGTACTCAGCCCCAGCATTTT.

The rearrangement links TRBV20-1 to TRBJ2-1, with TRBD2 matching 9 bases. The length of the CDR3 is 16 residues. After removal of 3 bases from V and 2 bases from J, the junction contained 8 bases not matched to a gene. Per the germline V gene, CDR1 is DFQATT and CDR2 is SNEGSKA (reference sequence). Here the CDR3 reads CSASGASGNPYNEQFF. In DNA form, the CDR3 reads TGCAGTGCTAGTGGGGCTAGCGGGAACCCCTACAATGAGCAGTTCTTC.

The chain employs TRBV10-3 and TRBJ2-7; 8 positions match TRBD2. Germline CDR1 is ENHRY and CDR2 is SYGVKD. The ends lost 0 bases at V and 4 bases at J; junction bases unmatched: 5. This CDR3 region has 15 residues. The DNA for the CDR3 is TGTGCCATCAGTGAGTCGGCGGGAGGAATTTACGAGCAGTACTTC. This translates into CAISESAGGIYEQYF.

This clonotype came up a few times. V is TRBV2 and J is TRBJ2-3, with 7 bases fitting TRBD1. Trimming took 0 bases from V and 5 from J; bases not matched to a gene: 5. CDR1 is SNHLY, CDR2 FYNNEI, per germline. The CDR3 is 15 residues long. In DNA, the CDR3 is TGTGCCAGCAGTGAAGCGCGCCAGGGGGTAGATACGCAGTATTTT. It specifies CASSEARQGVDTQYF.

The V call is TRBV20-1, the J call TRBJ1-1; D call uncertain. Germline loops: CDR1 DFQATT, CDR2 SNEGSKA (reference sequence). V shed 2 bases and J shed 0 bases, with 7 bases lying between them. The CDR3 loop spans 13 amino acids. CDR3: CSARSLLNTEAFF. CDR3 coding DNA: TGCAGTGCTAGATCACTACTGAACACTGAAGCTTTCTTT.

A few counts support this clonotype. The junction departs from germline at one end; a sequencing error may be responsible. The chain links TRBV5-1 to TRBJ2-7; 7 bases fit TRBD1. From germline, CDR1 is SGHRS and CDR2 YFSETQ. This CDR3 region has 15 residues. CDR3 in DNA: TGCGCCAGCAGCTTGGACTGGGGCGGTGAGAAGGGGGCCACCTTC. This gives the protein CASSLDWGGEKGATF. Combining the CDR3 with reference TRBV5-1 and TRBJ2-7 gives the whole variable domain KAGVTQTPRYLIKTRGQQVTLSCSPISGHRSVSWYQQTPGQGLQFLFEYFSETQRNKGNFPGRFSGRQFSNSRSEMNVSTLELGDSALYLCASSLDWGGEKGATFGPGTRLTVT.

This clonotype was detected only a few times. The V and J genes are TRBV7-2 and TRBJ1-5; no clear D. Per the germline V gene, CDR1 is SGHTA and CDR2 is FQGNSA. The V end was cut by 5 bases, the J end by 3 bases, with 8 bases between. This CDR3 spans 13 amino acids. In nucleotides, the CDR3 is TGTGCCAGCAGCCCCTACACCAATCAGCCCCAGCATTTT. Translating gives CASSPYTNQPQHF.

This clonotype has more than one count but fewer than ten. The CDR3 reads CATSENLAGGGQEQFF. The CDR3 nucleotides read TGTGCCACCAGTGAGAATCTGGCGGGAGGGGGTCAGGAGCAGTTCTTC. V gene TRBV24-1 combines with J gene TRBJ2-1, with TRBD2 identical over 9 bases. Germline-derived CDR1 and CDR2 are KGHDR and SFDVKD. This CDR3 comprises 16 residues. The junction had 13 bases not matched to a gene; V was cut back by 4 bases and J by 10 bases.

This chain joins TRBV13 and TRBJ1-1; 12 bases agree with TRBD1. The trim removed 9 bases at V and 7 bases at J, leaving 3 bases unmatched. The CDR3 sequence is 12 residues long. Germline V gene sequence: CDR1 PRHDT, CDR2 FYEKMQ (reference sequence). The CDR3 region has the DNA TGTGCCAGGGGACAGGGGGCCGGTGAAGCTTTCTTT. It yields the protein CARGQGAGEAFF.

The chain is built from TRBV5-5 and TRBJ2-1; TRBD2 agrees at 14 bases. CDR1 is SGHKS, CDR2 YYEKEE, per germline (reference sequence). Trimming took 3 bases from V and 10 from J; bases not matched to a gene: 9. The CDR3 is 16 amino acids. In nucleotides, the CDR3 is TGTGCCAGCAGCTCAGGCCCGGGACTAGCGGGAGAGGAGCAGTTCTTC. Translating it yields CASSSGPGLAGEEQFF.

This clonotype appeared a few times. CDR3 residues: CASRASRFYNEQFF. For the CDR3, the DNA is TGCGCCAGCAGGGCATCCAGGTTCTACAATGAGCAGTTCTTC. The chain is built from TRBV5-1 and TRBJ2-1; D is unresolved. This CDR3 region has 14 residues. V lost 5 bases to trimming and J lost 3 bases, with 12 bases between them. Germline CDR1 is SGHRS and CDR2 is YFSETQ. Using reference TRBV5-1 and TRBJ2-1 for the parts outside the CDR3, the full variable domain is KAGVTQTPRYLIKTRGQQVTLSCSPISGHRSVSWYQQTPGQGLQFLFEYFSETQRNKGNFPGRFSGRQFSNSRSEMNVSTLELGDSALYLCASRASRFYNEQFFGPGTRLTVL.

This clonotype has only a few counts. In DNA form, the CDR3 reads TGCGCCAGCAGCAAGCCACTAGCGGTGGGGACAGATACGCAGTATTTT. Its translation is CASSKPLAVGTDTQYF. The genes are TRBV5-1 and TRBJ2-3, with TRBD2 matching 8 bases. CDR1 SGHRS and CDR2 YFSETQ come from the germline V gene. The CDR3 has 16 residues. Trimming took 4 bases from V and 3 from J; bases not matched to a gene: 10.

The gene calls are TRBV29-1 and TRBJ2-5; 10 bases fit TRBD2. CDR3 size: 13 residues. Germline assignment: CDR1 SQVTM and CDR2 ANQGSEA. As DNA, the CDR3 is TGCAGAGCGGGGGGGGGAGGTCAAGAGACCCAGTACTTC. Translation gives CRAGGGGQETQYF.

The chain carries TRBV30 and TRBJ2-7, with no clear D. Germline loops: CDR1 GTSNPN, CDR2 SVGIG (reference sequence). The V gene lost 4 bases and the J gene lost 5 bases, with 9 bases spanning the gap. The CDR3 runs 11 residues. The CDR3 here is CAWTRSDEQYF. The CDR3 nucleotides are TGTGCCTGGACACGGAGCGACGAGCAGTACTTC.

This clonotype was observed a few times. This chain connects TRBV20-1 to TRBJ2-7, with D possibly TRBD2 on 6 matching bases. Trimming shortened V by 7 bases and J by 5 bases, and 21 bases separated the two germline ends. Germline assignment: CDR1 DFQATT and CDR2 SNEGSKA (reference sequence). This CDR3 is built from 14 residues. In DNA, the CDR3 is TGCAGTGGACGACCAGAAAGAGGAGGGGACGAGCAGTACTTC. Its translation is CSGRPERGGDEQYF.

This clonotype was detected only a few times. V gene TRBV12-3 or TRBV12-4 combines with J gene TRBJ2-3; D is perhaps TRBD2 (5 bases). The CDR3 is 14 amino acids. V lost 6 bases and J 5 bases, leaving 15 bases between the germline ends. The CDR3 coding sequence is TGTGCCAGCAGCTTGAACGGGATGGTAGATACGCAGTATTTT. It encodes CASSLNGMVDTQYF.

This clonotype was detected ten times or more. The chain uses TRBV20-1 and TRBJ2-3; 8 bases map to TRBD1. Trimming at V came to 5 bases and at J to 4 bases, leaving 14 bases not matched to a gene. Germline CDR1 is DFQATT and CDR2 is SNEGSKA (reference sequence). This CDR3 region has 16 residues. CDR3 loop: CSALHRRTGISDTQYF. The DNA of the CDR3 is TGCAGTGCTCTACACCGACGGACAGGGATTTCAGATACGCAGTATTTT.

This clonotype was picked up a small number of times. The gene calls are TRBV4-1 and TRBJ2-2; 10 bases match TRBD1. The CDR3 sequence is 15 residues long. The J segment lost 4 bases and the V segment lost 8 bases, leaving 7 bases of the junction unmatched. Germline CDR1 MGHRA, CDR2 YSYEKL. Here the CDR3 reads CASGTGATFTGELFF. The CDR3 coding sequence is TGCGCCAGCGGGACAGGGGCGACTTTCACCGGGGAGCTGTTTTTT.

This clonotype was seen only a few times. J is TRBJ2-3 and V is TRBV5-1; the D is unclear. Germline lookup yields CDR1 SGHRS and CDR2 YFSETQ. Trimming shortened V by 1 base and J by 3 bases, and 9 bases separated the two germline ends. The CDR3 sequence is 14 residues long. CDR3: CASSLRVETDTQYF. The DNA for the CDR3 is TGCGCCAGCAGCTTGCGTGTGGAGACAGATACGCAGTATTTT. Combining the CDR3 with reference TRBV5-1 and TRBJ2-3 gives the whole variable domain KAGVTQTPRYLIKTRGQQVTLSCSPISGHRSVSWYQQTPGQGLQFLFEYFSETQRNKGNFPGRFSGRQFSNSRSEMNVSTLELGDSALYLCASSLRVETDTQYFGPGTRLTVL.